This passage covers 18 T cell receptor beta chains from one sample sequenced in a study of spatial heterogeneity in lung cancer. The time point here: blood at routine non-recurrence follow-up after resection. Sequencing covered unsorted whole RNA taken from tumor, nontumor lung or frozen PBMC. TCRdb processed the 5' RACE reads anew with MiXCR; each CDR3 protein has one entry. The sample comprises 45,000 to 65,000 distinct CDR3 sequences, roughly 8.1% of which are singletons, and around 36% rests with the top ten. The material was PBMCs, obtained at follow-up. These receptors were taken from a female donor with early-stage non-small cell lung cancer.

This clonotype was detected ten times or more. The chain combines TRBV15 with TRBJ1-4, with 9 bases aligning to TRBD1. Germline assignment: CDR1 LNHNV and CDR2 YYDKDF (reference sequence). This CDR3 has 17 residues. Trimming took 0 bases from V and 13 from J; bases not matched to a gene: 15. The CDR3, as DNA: TGTGCCACCAGCAGAGAGGGAGGTCCGGGACAGGGTAGCGGACTGTTTTTT. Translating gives CATSREGGPGQGSGLFF. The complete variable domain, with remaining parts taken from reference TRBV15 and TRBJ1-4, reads DAMVIQNPRYQVTQFGKPVTLSCSQTLNHNVMYWYQQKSSQAPKLLFHYYDKDFNNEADTPDNFQSRRPNTSFCFLDIRSPGLGDTAMYLCATSREGGPGQGSGLFFGSGTQLSVL.

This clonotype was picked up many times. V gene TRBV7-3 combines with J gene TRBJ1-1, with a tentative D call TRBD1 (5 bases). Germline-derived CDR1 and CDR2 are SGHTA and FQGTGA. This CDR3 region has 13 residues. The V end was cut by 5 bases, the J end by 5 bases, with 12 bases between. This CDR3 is CASSGVGGTEAFF. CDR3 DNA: TGTGCCAGCAGCGGCGTGGGGGGAACTGAAGCTTTCTTT. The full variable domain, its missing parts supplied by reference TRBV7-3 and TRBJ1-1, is GAGVSQTPSNKVTEKGKYVELRCDPISGHTALYWYRQSLGQGPEFLIYFQGTGAADDSGLPNDRFFAVRPEGSVSTLKIQRTERGDSAVYLCASSGVGGTEAFFGQGTRLTVV.

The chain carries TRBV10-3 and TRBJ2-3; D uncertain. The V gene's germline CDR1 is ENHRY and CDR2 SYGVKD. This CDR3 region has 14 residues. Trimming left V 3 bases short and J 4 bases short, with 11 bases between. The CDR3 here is CAISDTSLPDTQYF. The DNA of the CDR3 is TGTGCCATCAGTGACACGAGTCTCCCAGATACGCAGTATTTT.

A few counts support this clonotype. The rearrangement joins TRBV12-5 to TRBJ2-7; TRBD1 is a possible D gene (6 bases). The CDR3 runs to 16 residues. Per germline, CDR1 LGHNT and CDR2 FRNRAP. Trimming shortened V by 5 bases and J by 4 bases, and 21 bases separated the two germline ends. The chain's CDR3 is CASGPSGARIPYEQYF. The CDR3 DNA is TGTGCTAGTGGTCCCTCAGGGGCGCGGATCCCGTACGAGCAGTACTTC.

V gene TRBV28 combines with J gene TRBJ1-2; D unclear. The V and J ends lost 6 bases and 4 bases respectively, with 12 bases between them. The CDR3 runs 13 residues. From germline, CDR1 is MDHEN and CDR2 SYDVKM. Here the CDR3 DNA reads TGTGCCAGCAGCCCCCCGGGTAGCTATGGCTACACCTTC. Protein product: CASSPPGSYGYTF.

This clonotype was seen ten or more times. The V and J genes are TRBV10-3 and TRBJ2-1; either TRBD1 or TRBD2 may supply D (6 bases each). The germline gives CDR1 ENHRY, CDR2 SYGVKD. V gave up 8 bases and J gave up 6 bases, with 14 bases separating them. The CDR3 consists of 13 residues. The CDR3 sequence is CAICRGDLNEQFF. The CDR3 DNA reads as TGTGCCATCTGTAGGGGGGACCTCAATGAGCAGTTCTTC.

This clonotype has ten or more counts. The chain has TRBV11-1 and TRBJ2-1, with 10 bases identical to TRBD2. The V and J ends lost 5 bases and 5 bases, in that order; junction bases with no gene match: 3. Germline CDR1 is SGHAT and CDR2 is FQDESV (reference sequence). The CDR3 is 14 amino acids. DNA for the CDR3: TGTGCCAGCAGCCGGACTAGCGGTAACAATGAGCAGTTCTTC. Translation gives CASSRTSGNNEQFF.

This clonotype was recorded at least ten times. CDR3 sequence reads: CASSLPSGGLDEQFF. The CDR3 DNA sequence: TGTGCCAGCAGCCTTCCTAGCGGGGGGTTGGATGAGCAGTTCTTC. The rearrangement links TRBV2 to TRBJ2-1; 11 bases fit TRBD2. CDR1 and CDR2 (germline): SNHLY, FYNNEI. V lost 6 bases to trimming and J lost 8 bases; unmatched junction nucleotides: 9. The CDR3 runs 15 residues.

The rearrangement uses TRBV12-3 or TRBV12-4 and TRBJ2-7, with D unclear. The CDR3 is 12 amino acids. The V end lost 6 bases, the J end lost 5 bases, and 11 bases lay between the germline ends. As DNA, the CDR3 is TGTGCCAGCAGCCCGGGTTTGAACGAGCAGTACTTC. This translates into CASSPGLNEQYF.

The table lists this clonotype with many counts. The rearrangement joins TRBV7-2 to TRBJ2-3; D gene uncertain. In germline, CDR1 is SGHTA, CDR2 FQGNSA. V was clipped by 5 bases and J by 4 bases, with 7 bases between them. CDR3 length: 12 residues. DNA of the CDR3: TGTGCCAGCAGCCCACTCTCAGATACGCAGTATTTT. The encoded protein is CASSPLSDTQYF. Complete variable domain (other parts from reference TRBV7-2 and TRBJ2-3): GAGVSQSPSNKVTEKGKDVELRCDPISGHTALYWYRQSLGQGLEFLIYFQGNSAPDKSGLPSDRFSAERTGGSVSTLTIQRTQQEDSAVYLCASSPLSDTQYFGPGTRLTVL.

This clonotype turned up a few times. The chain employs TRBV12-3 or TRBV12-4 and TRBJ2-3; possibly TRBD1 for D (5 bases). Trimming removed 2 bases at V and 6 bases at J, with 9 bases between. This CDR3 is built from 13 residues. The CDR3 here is CASSLIGADTQYF. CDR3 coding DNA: TGTGCCAGCAGTTTAATAGGGGCGGATACGCAGTATTTT.

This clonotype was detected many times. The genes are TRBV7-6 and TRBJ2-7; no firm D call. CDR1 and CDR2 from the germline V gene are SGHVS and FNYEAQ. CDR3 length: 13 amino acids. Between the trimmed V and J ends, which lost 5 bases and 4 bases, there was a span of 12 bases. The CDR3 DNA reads TGTGCCAGCAGCCCCATTCTAGGTTACGAGCAGTACTTC. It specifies CASSPILGYEQYF.

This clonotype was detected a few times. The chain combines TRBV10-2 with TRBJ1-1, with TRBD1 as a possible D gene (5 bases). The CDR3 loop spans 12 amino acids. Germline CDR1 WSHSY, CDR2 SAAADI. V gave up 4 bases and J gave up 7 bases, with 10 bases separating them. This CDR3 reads CASSVGQFEAFF. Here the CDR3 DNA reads TGCGCCAGCAGTGTGGGGCAGTTTGAAGCTTTCTTT.

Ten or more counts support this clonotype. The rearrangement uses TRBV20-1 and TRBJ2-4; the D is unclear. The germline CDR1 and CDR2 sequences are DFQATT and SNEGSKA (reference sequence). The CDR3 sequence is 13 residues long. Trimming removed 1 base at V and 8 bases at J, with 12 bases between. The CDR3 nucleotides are TGCAGTGCTAGAGCTCTTTCTAAGGACATTCAGTACTTC. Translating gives CSARALSKDIQYF.

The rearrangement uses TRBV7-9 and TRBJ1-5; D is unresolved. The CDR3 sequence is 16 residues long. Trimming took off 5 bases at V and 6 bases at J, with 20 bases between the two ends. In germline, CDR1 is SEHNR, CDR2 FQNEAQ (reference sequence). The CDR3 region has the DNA TGTGCCAGCAGCCCCTTAGGGCCAACAGCTGGTCAGCCCCAGCATTTT. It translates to CASSPLGPTAGQPQHF.

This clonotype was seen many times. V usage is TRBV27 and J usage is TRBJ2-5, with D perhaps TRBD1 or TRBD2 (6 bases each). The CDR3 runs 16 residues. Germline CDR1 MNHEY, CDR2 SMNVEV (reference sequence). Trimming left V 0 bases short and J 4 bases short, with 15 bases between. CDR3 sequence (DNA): TGTGCCAGCAGTTTATCTCCAGGGGCTAGCGTAGAGACCCAGTACTTC. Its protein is CASSLSPGASVETQYF.

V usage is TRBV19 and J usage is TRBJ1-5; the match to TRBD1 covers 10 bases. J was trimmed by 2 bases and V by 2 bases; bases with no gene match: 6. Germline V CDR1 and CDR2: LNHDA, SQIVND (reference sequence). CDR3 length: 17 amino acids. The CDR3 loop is CASSIRGTGDGNQPQHF. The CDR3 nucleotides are TGTGCCAGTAGTATAAGGGGGACAGGGGATGGCAATCAGCCCCAGCATTTT.

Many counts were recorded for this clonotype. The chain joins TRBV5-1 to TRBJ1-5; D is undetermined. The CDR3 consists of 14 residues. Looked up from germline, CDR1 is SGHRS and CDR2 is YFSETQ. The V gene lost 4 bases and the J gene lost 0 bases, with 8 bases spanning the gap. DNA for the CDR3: TGCGCCAGCAGCCTCGACGGTAGCAATCAGCCCCAGCATTTT. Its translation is CASSLDGSNQPQHF.